The present TCR beta chain was sequenced within a study of cytomegalovirus exposure and HLA in healthy donors. Study information: Unique TCRs numbering some 77 million, obtained from HLA-typed donors, made up an early data release. For the approximately 430 genotyped donors, approximately 83% fell within the Caucasian-associated ancestry cluster.

PCR used 60 Vbeta primers and 13 Jbeta primers. The method was immunoSEQ multiplex PCR; TCRdb's version includes in-frame clones alone and lacks a portion of them. The sample holds more than 140,000 clones; approximately 84% are singletons and the top ten take 1.9%. Trimming removed 4 bases from V and 4 bases from J; junction bases left unmatched: 9. In germline, CDR1 is SEHNR, CDR2 FQNEAQ (reference sequence). CDR3 length: 15 amino acids. General study results and limits: The study flagged fewer than 200 TCR beta chains as cytomegalovirus-associated. V- and J-gene trimming of TCR beta was linked (in a later analysis) to a missense DCLRE1C variant.

Concerning this clone: Its antigen is unknown.

The source of this sequence is a woman aged 40-49 years in good health and CMV-seronegative. Source material: PBMCs. The genes are TRBV7-9 and TRBJ1-2; 7 bases match TRBD1. The CDR3 protein is CASSSQPRTGYGYTF. CDR3 bases: TGTGCCAGCAGCTCCCAGCCGAGGACAGGCTATGGCTACACCTTC.